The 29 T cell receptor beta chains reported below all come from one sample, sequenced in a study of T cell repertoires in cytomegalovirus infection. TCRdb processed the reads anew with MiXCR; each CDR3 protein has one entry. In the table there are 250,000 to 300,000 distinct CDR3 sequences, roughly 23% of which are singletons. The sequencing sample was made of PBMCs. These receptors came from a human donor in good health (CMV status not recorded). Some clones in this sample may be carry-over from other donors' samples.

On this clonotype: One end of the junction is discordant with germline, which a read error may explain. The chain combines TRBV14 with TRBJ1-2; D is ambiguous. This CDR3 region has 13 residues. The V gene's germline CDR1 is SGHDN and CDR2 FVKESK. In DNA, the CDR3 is TGTACCAGCAGCCATTCTCCCATCGGTGGCTACACCTTC. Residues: CTSSHSPIGGYTF.

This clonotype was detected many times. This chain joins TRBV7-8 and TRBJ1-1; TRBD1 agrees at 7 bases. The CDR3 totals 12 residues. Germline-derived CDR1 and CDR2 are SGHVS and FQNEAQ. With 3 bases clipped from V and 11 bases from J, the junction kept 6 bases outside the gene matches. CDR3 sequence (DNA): TGTGCCAGCAGCTTCGACAGGGTAATTGCTTTCTTT. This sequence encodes CASSFDRVIAFF.

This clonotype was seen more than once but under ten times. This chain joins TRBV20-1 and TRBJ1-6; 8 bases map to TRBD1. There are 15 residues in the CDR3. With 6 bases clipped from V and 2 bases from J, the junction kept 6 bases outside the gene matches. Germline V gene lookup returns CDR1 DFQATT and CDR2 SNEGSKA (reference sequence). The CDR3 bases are TGCAGTGCCCAGACAGGGGACGCCTATAATTCACCCCTCCACTTT. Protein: CSAQTGDAYNSPLHF.

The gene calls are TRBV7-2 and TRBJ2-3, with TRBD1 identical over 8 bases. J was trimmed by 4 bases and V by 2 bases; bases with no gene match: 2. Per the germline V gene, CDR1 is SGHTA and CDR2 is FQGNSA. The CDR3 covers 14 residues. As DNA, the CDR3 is TGTGCCAGCAGCTTAAGACAGGGGCCAGATACGCAGTATTTT. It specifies CASSLRQGPDTQYF.

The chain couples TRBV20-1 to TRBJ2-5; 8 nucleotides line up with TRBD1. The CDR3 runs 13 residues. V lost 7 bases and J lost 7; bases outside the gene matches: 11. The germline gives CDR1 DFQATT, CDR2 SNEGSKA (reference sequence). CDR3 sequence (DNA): TGCAGTGGGAAGGCAGGGGGCAAGATGACCCAGTACTTC. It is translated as CSGKAGGKMTQYF.

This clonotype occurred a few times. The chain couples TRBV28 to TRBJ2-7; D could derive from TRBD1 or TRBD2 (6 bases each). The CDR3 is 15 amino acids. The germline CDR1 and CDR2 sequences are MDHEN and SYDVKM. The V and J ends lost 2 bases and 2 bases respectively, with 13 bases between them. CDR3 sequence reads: CASSLITRGAYEQYF. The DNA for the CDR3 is TGTGCCAGCAGTTTAATAACGAGGGGGGCCTACGAGCAGTACTTC.

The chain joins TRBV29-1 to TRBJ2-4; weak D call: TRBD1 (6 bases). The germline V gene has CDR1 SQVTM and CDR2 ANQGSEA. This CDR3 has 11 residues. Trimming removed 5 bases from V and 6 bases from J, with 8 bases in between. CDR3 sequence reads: CSVRTANIQYF. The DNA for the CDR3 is TGCAGCGTTCGGACAGCAAACATTCAGTACTTC.

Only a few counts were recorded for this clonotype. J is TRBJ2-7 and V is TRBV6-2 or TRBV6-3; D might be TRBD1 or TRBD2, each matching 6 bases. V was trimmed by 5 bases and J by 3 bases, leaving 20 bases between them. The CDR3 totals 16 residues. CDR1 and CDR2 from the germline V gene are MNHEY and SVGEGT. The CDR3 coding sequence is TGTGCCAGCAGTCCCCGCCGCGGGACATTCGGCTACGAGCAGTACTTC. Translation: CASSPRRGTFGYEQYF.

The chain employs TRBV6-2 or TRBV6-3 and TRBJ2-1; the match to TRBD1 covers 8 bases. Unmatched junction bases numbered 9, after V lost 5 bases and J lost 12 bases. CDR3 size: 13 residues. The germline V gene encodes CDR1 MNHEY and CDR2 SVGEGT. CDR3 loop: CASSHGQGLVQFF. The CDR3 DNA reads TGTGCCAGCAGTCACGGACAGGGACTTGTGCAGTTCTTC.

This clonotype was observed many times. As DNA, the CDR3 is TGTGCCAGCAGTTTTGGGTGGGCTGGGGCCAACGTCCTGACTTTC. Protein sequence: CASSFGWAGANVLTF. The V and J genes are TRBV7-2 and TRBJ2-6; no definite D call. In germline, CDR1 is SGHTA, CDR2 FQGNSA. The ends were cut back, 6 bases at V and 2 bases at J, with 11 bases in the middle. The CDR3 has 15 residues.

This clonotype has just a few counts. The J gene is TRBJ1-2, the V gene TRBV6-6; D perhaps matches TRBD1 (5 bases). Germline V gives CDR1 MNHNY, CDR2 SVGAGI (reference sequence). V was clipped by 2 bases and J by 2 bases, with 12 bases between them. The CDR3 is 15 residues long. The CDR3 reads CASSYEGRENYGYTF. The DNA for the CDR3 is TGTGCCAGCAGTTACGAGGGACGGGAAAACTATGGCTACACCTTC.

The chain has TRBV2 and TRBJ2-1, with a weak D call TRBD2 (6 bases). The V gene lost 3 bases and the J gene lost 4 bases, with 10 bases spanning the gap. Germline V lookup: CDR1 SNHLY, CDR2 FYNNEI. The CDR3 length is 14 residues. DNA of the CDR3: TGTGCCAGCAGTGAGCATGGGGGGTACAATGAGCAGTTCTTC. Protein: CASSEHGGYNEQFF.

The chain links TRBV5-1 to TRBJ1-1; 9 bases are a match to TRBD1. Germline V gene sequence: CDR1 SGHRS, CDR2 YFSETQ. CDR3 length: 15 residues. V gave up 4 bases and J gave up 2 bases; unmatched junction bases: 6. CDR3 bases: TGCGCCAGCAGCGGGACGGACAGGGGAAACACTGAAGCTTTCTTT. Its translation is CASSGTDRGNTEAFF.

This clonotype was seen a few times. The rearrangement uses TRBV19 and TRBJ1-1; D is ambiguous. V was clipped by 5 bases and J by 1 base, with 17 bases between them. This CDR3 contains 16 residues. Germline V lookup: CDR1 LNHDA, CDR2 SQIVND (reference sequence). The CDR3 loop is CASSSNGLYENTEAFF. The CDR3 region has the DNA TGTGCCAGTAGTTCTAACGGACTCTATGAGAACACTGAAGCTTTCTTT.

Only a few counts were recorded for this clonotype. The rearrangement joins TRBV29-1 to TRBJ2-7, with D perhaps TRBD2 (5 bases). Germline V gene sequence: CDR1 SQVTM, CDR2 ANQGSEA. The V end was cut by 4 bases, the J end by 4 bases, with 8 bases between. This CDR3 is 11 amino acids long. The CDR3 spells CSVAGEYEQYF. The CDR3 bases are TGCAGCGTTGCCGGGGAGTACGAGCAGTACTTC.

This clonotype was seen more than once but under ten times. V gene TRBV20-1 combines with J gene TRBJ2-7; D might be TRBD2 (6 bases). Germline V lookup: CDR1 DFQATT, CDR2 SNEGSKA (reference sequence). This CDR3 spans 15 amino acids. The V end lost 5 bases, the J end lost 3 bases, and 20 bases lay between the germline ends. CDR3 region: CSARPGDWKDYEQYF. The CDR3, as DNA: TGCAGTGCTCGCCCCGGGGACTGGAAGGACTACGAGCAGTACTTC.

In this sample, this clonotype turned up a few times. The CDR3 sequence is CASSSTGWDGELFF. Written as DNA, the CDR3 is TGTGCCAGCAGCTCCACAGGGTGGGACGGGGAGCTGTTTTTT. This chain uses TRBV5-4 with TRBJ2-2; maybe TRBD1 (6 bases). Per the germline V gene, CDR1 is SGHNT and CDR2 is YYREEE (reference sequence). This CDR3 contains 14 residues. With 3 bases removed from V and 7 bases from J, the gap between germline ends came to 13 bases.

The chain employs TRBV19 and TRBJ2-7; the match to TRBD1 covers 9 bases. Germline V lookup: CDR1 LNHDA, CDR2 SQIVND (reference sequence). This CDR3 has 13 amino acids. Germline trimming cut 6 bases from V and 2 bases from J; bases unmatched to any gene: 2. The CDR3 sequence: CASRRDRAYEQYF. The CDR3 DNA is TGTGCCAGTAGAAGGGACAGGGCCTACGAGCAGTACTTC.

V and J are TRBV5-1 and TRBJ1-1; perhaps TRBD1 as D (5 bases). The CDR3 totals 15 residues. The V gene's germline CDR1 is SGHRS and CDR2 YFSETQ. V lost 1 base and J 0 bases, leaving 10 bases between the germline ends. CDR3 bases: TGCGCCAGCAGCTTGACCCTGGGGGTGAACACTGAAGCTTTCTTT. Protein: CASSLTLGVNTEAFF.

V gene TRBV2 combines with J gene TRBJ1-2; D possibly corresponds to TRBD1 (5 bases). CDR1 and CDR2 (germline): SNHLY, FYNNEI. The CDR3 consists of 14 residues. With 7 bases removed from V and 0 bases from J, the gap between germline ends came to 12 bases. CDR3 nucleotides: TGTGCCAGCAATTCGGGGACCCCTAACTATGGCTACACCTTC. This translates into CASNSGTPNYGYTF.

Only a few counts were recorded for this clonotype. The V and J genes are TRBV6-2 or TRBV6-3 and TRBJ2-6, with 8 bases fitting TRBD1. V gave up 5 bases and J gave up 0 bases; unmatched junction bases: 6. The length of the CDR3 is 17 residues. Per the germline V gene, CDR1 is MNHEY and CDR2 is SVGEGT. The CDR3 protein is CASSRDRKSSGANVLTF. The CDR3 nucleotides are TGTGCCAGCAGTCGGGACAGGAAGAGCTCTGGGGCCAACGTCCTGACTTTC.

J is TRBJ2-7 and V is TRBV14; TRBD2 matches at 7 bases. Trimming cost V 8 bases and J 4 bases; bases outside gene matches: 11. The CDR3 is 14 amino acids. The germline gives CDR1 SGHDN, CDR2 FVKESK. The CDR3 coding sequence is TGTGCCAGCCCCCTCCCGCTAGCGGTTTACGAGCAGTACTTC. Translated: CASPLPLAVYEQYF.

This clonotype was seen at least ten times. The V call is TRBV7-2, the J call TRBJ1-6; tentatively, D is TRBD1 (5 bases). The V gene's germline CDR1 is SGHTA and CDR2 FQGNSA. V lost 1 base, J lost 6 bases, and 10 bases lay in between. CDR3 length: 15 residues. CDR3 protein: CASSLVQGANSPLHF. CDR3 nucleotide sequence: TGTGCCAGCAGCTTAGTTCAGGGAGCTAATTCACCCCTCCACTTT.

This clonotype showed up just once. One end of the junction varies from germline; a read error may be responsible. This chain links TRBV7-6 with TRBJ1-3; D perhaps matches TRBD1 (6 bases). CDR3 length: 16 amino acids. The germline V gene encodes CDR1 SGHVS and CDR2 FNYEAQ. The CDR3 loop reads CASSLAATGPGNTLFF. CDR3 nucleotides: TGTGCCAGCAGCTTAGCGGCGACAGGACCTGGAAACACCCTATTTTTT.

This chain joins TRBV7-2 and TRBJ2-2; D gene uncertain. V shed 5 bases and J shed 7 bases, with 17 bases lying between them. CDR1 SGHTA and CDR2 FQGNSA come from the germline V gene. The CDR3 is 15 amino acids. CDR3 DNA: TGTGCCAGCAGCCTTCTGATGGGTCGAGTCGGGGAGCTGTTTTTT. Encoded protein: CASSLLMGRVGELFF.

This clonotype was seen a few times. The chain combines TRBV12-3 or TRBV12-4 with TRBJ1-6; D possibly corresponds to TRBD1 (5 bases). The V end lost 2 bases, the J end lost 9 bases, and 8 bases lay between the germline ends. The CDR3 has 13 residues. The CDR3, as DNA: TGTGCCAGCAGTTTACAGGGCACTTCACCCCTCCACTTT. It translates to CASSLQGTSPLHF.

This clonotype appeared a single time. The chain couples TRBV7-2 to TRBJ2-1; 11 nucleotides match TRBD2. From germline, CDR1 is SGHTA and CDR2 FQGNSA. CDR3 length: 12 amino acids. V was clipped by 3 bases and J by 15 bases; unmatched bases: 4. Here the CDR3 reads CASSLTSGKTFF. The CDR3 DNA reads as TGTGCCAGCAGCTTGACTAGCGGGAAGACGTTCTTC.

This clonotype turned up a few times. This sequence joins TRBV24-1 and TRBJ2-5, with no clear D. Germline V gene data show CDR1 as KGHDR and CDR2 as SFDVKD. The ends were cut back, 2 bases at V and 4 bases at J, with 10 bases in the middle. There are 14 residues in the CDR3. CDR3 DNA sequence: TGTGCCACCAGTGATTATGGTAGCATAGAGACCCAGTACTTC. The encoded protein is CATSDYGSIETQYF.

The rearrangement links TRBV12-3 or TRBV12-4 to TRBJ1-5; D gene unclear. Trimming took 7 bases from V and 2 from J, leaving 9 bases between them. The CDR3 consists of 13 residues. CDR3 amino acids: CASKIEGNQPQHF. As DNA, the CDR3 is TGTGCCAGCAAAATAGAGGGCAATCAGCCCCAGCATTTT.